Below are 26 T cell receptor beta chains sequenced from a single sample in a study of blood T cell dynamics during melanoma immunotherapy. Some clones are missing from TCRdb's copy, which holds only in-frame ones; the method was immunoSEQ multiplex PCR. Of 10,000 to 13,000 clones listed, approximately 87% are singletons. Time point defined: week 3, after first cycle of checkpoint inhibitor. Sequencing was performed on blood, taken from a patient treated with checkpoint blockade. The receptors were gathered from a human donor with melanoma.

This clone was seen more than once but under ten times. V gene TRBV30 combines with J gene TRBJ1-1, with D maybe TRBD1 (5 bases). Germline values: CDR1 GTSNPN, CDR2 SVGIG (reference sequence). V lost 3 bases and J lost 5, with 10 bases in between. CDR3 length: 12 residues. The CDR3 nucleotides are TGTGCCTGGAGCAGGGTCGGAACTGAAGCTTTCTTT. It encodes CAWSRVGTEAFF.

V is TRBV12-5 and J is TRBJ2-2, with 7 bases matching TRBD1. The CDR3 is 16 amino acids. V was clipped by 3 bases and J by 3 bases; unmatched bases: 7. Germline CDR1 LGHNT, CDR2 FRNRAP. The chain's CDR3 is CASGFQTGPHTGELFF. CDR3 DNA: TGTGCTAGTGGTTTCCAGACAGGGCCTCACACCGGGGAGCTGTTTTTT.

J is TRBJ2-3 and V is TRBV18; 9 nucleotides match TRBD2. The CDR3 consists of 17 residues. After removal of 0 bases from V and 1 base from J, the junction contained 5 bases not matched to a gene. Germline V gene sequence: CDR1 KGHSH, CDR2 LQKENI. CDR3 nucleotide sequence: TGTGCCAGCTCACCACCGTTCTCTAGCGGGGGCACAGATACGCAGTATTTT. It translates to CASSPPFSSGGTDTQYF. Full variable domain (remainder filled in from reference TRBV18 and TRBJ2-3): NAGVMQNPRHLVRRRGQEARLRCSPMKGHSHVYWYRQLPEEGLKFMVYLQKENIIDESGMPKERFSAEFPKEGPSILRIQQVVRGDSAAYFCASSPPFSSGGTDTQYFGPGTRLTVL.

The V call is TRBV5-1, the J call TRBJ2-1; 12 nucleotides match TRBD2. CDR1 and CDR2 (germline): SGHRS, YFSETQ. CDR3 length: 20 residues. With V trimmed by 5 bases and J by 1 base, 16 bases remained unmatched. Here the CDR3 DNA reads TGCGCCAGCAGACTTCAGGCACTAGCGGGGGGACGCCTATCCTACAATGAGCAGTTCTTC. Its translation is CASRLQALAGGRLSYNEQFF.

J is TRBJ2-2 and V is TRBV11-2; perhaps D is TRBD1 or TRBD2 (5 bases each). Germline CDR1 reads SGHAT; CDR2 reads FQNNGV. CDR3 size: 17 residues. The V end was cut by 5 bases, the J end by 7 bases, with 23 bases between. CDR3 protein: CASSLARDELQYGELFF. The CDR3 coding sequence is TGTGCCAGCAGCCTCGCCCGGGACGAGCTTCAGTACGGGGAGCTGTTTTTT. Looking up the rest from reference TRBV11-2 and TRBJ2-2 gives the full variable domain: EAGVAQSPRYKIIEKRQSVAFWCNPISGHATLYWYQQILGQGPKLLIQFQNNGVVDDSQLPKDRFSAERLKGVDSTLKIQPAKLEDSAVYLCASSLARDELQYGELFFGEGSRLTVL.

This clone occurred a few times. The chain joins TRBV11-3 to TRBJ2-3; TRBD2 matches 7 bases. Looked up from germline, CDR1 is SGHNT and CDR2 is YENEEA. The junction had 2 bases not matched to a gene; V was cut back by 1 base and J by 1 base. The CDR3 spans 15 residues. The CDR3 DNA reads as TGTGCCAGCAGCTTAGTGAGCGGGGGCACAGATACGCAGTATTTT. Its protein product is CASSLVSGGTDTQYF.

The gene calls are TRBV30 and TRBJ2-5, with D possibly TRBD1 on 5 matching bases. CDR3 length: 13 residues. Looked up from germline, CDR1 is GTSNPN and CDR2 is SVGIG (reference sequence). Trimming left V 6 bases short and J 7 bases short, with 18 bases between. DNA of the CDR3: TGTGCCTGTACATCGGACAATTCGGGGACCCAGTACTTC. Encoded protein: CACTSDNSGTQYF.

This clone was seen just once. At one end, the junction sequence differs from germline, possibly due to a read error. The CDR3 bases are TGTGCCAGCAGCGTAGACTCCGGGACAACGAATGAAAAACTGTTTTTT. Protein: CASSVDSGTTNEKLFF. This chain links TRBV9 with TRBJ1-4, with a tentative D call TRBD1 (6 bases). Germline CDR1 is SGDLS and CDR2 is YYNGEE. The CDR3 has 16 residues.

This clone showed up just a few times. The V and J genes are TRBV4-1 and TRBJ2-6, with D perhaps being TRBD1 or TRBD2 (5 bases each). CDR1 is MGHRA, CDR2 YSYEKL, per germline. V was cut by 4 bases and J by 0 bases, with 16 bases left in between. This CDR3 spans 18 amino acids. CDR3 nucleotides: TGCGCCAGCAGCCCCCAGAGGGGTCTAGGCTCTGGGGCCAACGTCCTGACTTTC. It specifies CASSPQRGLGSGANVLTF.

V is TRBV7-9 and J is TRBJ1-2; D is uncertain. Germline CDR1 reads SEHNR; CDR2 reads FQNEAQ (reference sequence). There are 13 residues in the CDR3. The V end lost 5 bases, the J end lost 2 bases, and 9 bases lay between the germline ends. The CDR3 region has the DNA TGTGCCAGCAGCGTAGACCTGAACTATGGCTACACCTTC. Its protein product is CASSVDLNYGYTF.

This chain joins TRBV27 and TRBJ1-1, with TRBD1 matching 10 bases. The CDR3 runs 16 residues. Germline trimming cut 5 bases from V and 4 bases from J; bases unmatched to any gene: 10. CDR1 is MNHEY and CDR2 is SMNVEV in the germline V gene (reference sequence). CDR3 sequence reads: CASSRRQGAPSTEAFF. CDR3 coding DNA: TGTGCCAGCAGTCGCCGACAGGGGGCCCCGAGCACTGAAGCTTTCTTT.

V gene TRBV29-1 combines with J gene TRBJ1-2; 7 bases match TRBD1. This CDR3 contains 13 residues. Trimming cost V 0 bases and J 8 bases; bases outside gene matches: 6. CDR1 and CDR2 from the germline V gene are SQVTM and ANQGSEA. The CDR3 DNA sequence: TGCAGCGTTGAAGACGGGACAGCACGCGGCTACACCTTC. It is translated as CSVEDGTARGYTF.

The chain carries TRBV7-2 and TRBJ2-2, with a weak D call TRBD1 (6 bases). The V gene's germline CDR1 is SGHTA and CDR2 FQGNSA. The CDR3 length is 15 residues. With 2 bases removed from V and 5 bases from J, the gap between germline ends came to 12 bases. CDR3 loop: CASSLNRAQTGELFF. The CDR3 DNA follows: TGTGCCAGCAGCTTAAACAGGGCTCAAACCGGGGAGCTGTTTTTT.

J is TRBJ1-5 and V is TRBV19, with 7 bases matching TRBD1. J was trimmed by 2 bases and V by 6 bases; bases with no gene match: 10. In germline, CDR1 is LNHDA, CDR2 SQIVND (reference sequence). CDR3 size: 16 residues. The CDR3 spells CASRTTGLSGNQPQHF. DNA of the CDR3: TGTGCCAGTAGAACGACAGGGTTGTCTGGCAATCAGCCCCAGCATTTT.

This clone was seen more than once but under ten times. V is TRBV11-2 and J is TRBJ1-1; 7 bases are a match to TRBD1. CDR1 SGHAT and CDR2 FQNNGV come from the germline V gene. V gave up 7 bases and J gave up 1 base; unmatched junction bases: 12. This CDR3 is built from 16 residues. The chain's CDR3 is CASTVTGQDANTEAFF. CDR3 sequence (DNA): TGTGCCAGCACCGTAACTGGACAGGACGCGAACACTGAAGCTTTCTTT.

This chain uses TRBV27 with TRBJ2-1; TRBD2 aligns across 13 bases. V lost 10 bases and J lost 8; bases outside the gene matches: 5. CDR1 is MNHEY and CDR2 is SMNVEV in the germline V gene (reference sequence). This CDR3 has 13 amino acids. The CDR3 here is CATRLAGGYEQFF. Here the CDR3 DNA reads TGTGCCACACGACTAGCGGGGGGTTATGAGCAGTTCTTC.

This chain links TRBV7-2 with TRBJ2-7; no reliable D call. From germline, CDR1 is SGHTA and CDR2 FQGNSA. The CDR3 loop spans 13 amino acids. The V gene lost 2 bases and the J gene lost 3 bases, with 8 bases spanning the gap. CDR3: CASSLMGGYEQYF. Here the CDR3 DNA reads TGTGCCAGCAGCTTAATGGGTGGCTACGAGCAGTACTTC. Filled out from reference TRBV7-2 and TRBJ2-7, the complete variable domain reads GAGVSQSPSNKVTEKGKDVELRCDPISGHTALYWYRQSLGQGLEFLIYFQGNSAPDKSGLPSDRFSAERTGGSVSTLTIQRTQQEDSAVYLCASSLMGGYEQYFGPGTRLTVT.

The chain recombines TRBV9 with TRBJ2-5; 9 nucleotides align to TRBD1. V dropped 4 bases and J dropped 4; count of bases not matched to a gene: 8. CDR1 is SGDLS and CDR2 is YYNGEE in the germline V gene. The CDR3 spans 15 residues. In DNA, the CDR3 is TGTGCCAGCAGCCCCTACGGACAGGGGAGAGAGACCCAGTACTTC. This encodes CASSPYGQGRETQYF.

This chain joins TRBV21-1 and TRBJ2-7. TRBV21-1 is listed as a pseudogene. The CDR3 is made up of 16 amino acids. The CDR3, as DNA: TGTGCCAGCAGCAAAAAGGGCCAGCGTAGCTCCTACGAGCAGTACGTC. This codes for CASSKKGQRSSYEQYV.

The chain recombines TRBV19 with TRBJ1-6; the match to TRBD1 covers 8 bases. This CDR3 spans 16 amino acids. The V gene's germline CDR1 is LNHDA and CDR2 SQIVND (reference sequence). The V gene end was trimmed by 6 bases and the J gene end by 5 bases; junction bases not matched to a gene: 9. For the CDR3, the DNA is TGTGCCAGTAGCCTCGGACAGGGAGTCCATAATTCACCCCTCCACTTT. Amino acids: CASSLGQGVHNSPLHF.

The chain has TRBV30 and TRBJ2-3; 9 bases line up with TRBD1. V shed 3 bases and J 2 bases; nucleotides not matched to a gene: 18. CDR1 is GTSNPN, CDR2 SVGIG, per germline (reference sequence). The CDR3 is made up of 19 amino acids. The CDR3 nucleotides read TGTGCCTGGAGCGCGGACAGGGGTAACCATAAGGCTAACACAGATACGCAGTATTTT. Translated: CAWSADRGNHKANTDTQYF. Based on the CDR3 plus reference TRBV30 and TRBJ2-3, the full variable domain is SQTIHQWPATLVQPVGSPLSLECTVEGTSNPNLYWYRQAAGRGLQLLFYSVGIGQISSEVPQNLSASRPQDRQFILSSKKLLLSDSGFYLCAWSADRGNHKANTDTQYFGPGTRLTVL.

This chain uses TRBV6-6 with TRBJ1-6; D is ambiguous. There are 13 residues in the CDR3. Between the trimmed V and J ends, which lost 8 bases and 7 bases, there was a span of 12 bases. Germline CDR1 reads MNHNY; CDR2 reads SVGAGI (reference sequence). CDR3 sequence (DNA): TGTGCCAGCGGGGATCAGAGAAATTCACCCCTCCACTTT. Translated, it gives CASGDQRNSPLHF.

The genes are TRBV7-2 and TRBJ2-1, with 8 bases identical to TRBD2. Germline values: CDR1 SGHTA, CDR2 FQGNSA. J lost 9 bases, V lost 0 bases, and 4 bases had no gene match. The CDR3 sequence is 14 residues long. CDR3 residues: CASSLALRGVEQFF. For the CDR3, the DNA is TGTGCCAGCAGCTTAGCGTTGCGGGGGGTTGAGCAGTTCTTC.

This chain links TRBV6-4 with TRBJ2-3, with D unresolved. CDR1 is MRHNA, CDR2 SNTAGT, per germline. Trimming stripped 3 bases from V and 0 bases from J, with 4 bases between. This CDR3 is built from 13 residues. The CDR3 is CASSEGSTDTQYF. The CDR3 DNA sequence: TGTGCCAGCAGTGAGGGTAGCACAGATACGCAGTATTTT.

The chain recombines TRBV5-3 with TRBJ1-2; TRBD1 agrees at 8 bases. TRBV5-3 is annotated as an ORF whose role is uncertain. The V segment lost 2 bases and the J segment 2 bases; nucleotides outside the gene matches: 5. This CDR3 contains 15 residues. The CDR3 reads CARSFWGQENYGYTF. DNA for the CDR3: TGTGCCAGAAGCTTTTGGGGACAGGAAAACTATGGCTACACCTTC.

This clone came up a few times. This chain joins TRBV5-4 and TRBJ1-5, with unresolved D. The CDR3 loop spans 15 amino acids. CDR1 and CDR2 from the germline V gene are SGHNT and YYREEE (reference sequence). Trimming pared 4 bases from V and 2 bases from J, leaving 13 bases between. The CDR3 protein is CASSPGRVGNQPQHF. CDR3 nucleotides: TGTGCCAGCAGCCCCGGGAGGGTGGGCAATCAGCCCCAGCATTTT.